A selection of T cell receptor beta chains follows, all from one sample in a study of blood T cell repertoires in COVID-19. The data were produced by immunoSEQ multiplex PCR, yet TCRdb's version contains in-frame clones alone and is incomplete. The sample lists roughly 160,000 clones; around 83% were seen once. Sequencing was performed on peripheral blood. These TCRs come from a woman in her seventies who had recovered from COVID-19. Both conserved end residues are part of each CDR3. The order of the fields is V gene, J gene, D gene, clone size, CDR3 DNA, CDR3 protein. D genes are given only for firm matches. Not every row has a clone size; where given, it reads once, few, many or a size class.

V: TRBV19; J: TRBJ1-1; D: NA; size: NA; DNA: TGTGCCAGTAGTATAATCAGGGAGGCTGAAGCTTTCTTT; CDR3: CASSIIREAEAFF
V: TRBV4-2; J: TRBJ2-5; D: NA; size: NA; DNA: TGTGCCAGCAGCCAAGATTGGGGGGACGTCGGGGAGACCCAGTACTTC; CDR3: CASSQDWGDVGETQYF
V: TRBV6-2/TRBV6-3; J: TRBJ1-1; D: NA; size: NA; DNA: TGTGCCAGCAGCCTAATAGGGGCCCCAGAGAACACTGAAGCTTTCTTT; CDR3: CASSLIGAPENTEAFF
V: TRBV6-5; J: TRBJ1-6; D: NA; size: few; DNA: TGTGCCAGCAGTTACTCGACGACACCCTATAATTCACCCCTCCACTTT; CDR3: CASSYSTTPYNSPLHF
V: TRBV5-1; J: TRBJ2-5; D: TRBD1; size: NA; DNA: TGCGCCAGCAGCGGACAGGGGGTAGGAGAGACCCAGTACTTC; CDR3: CASSGQGVGETQYF
V: TRBV6-5; J: TRBJ1-4; D: TRBD1; size: NA; DNA: TGTGCCAGCAGTCGACAGGGAGATACTAATGAAAAACTGTTTTTT; CDR3: CASSRQGDTNEKLFF
V: TRBV5-6; J: TRBJ2-5; D: TRBD2; size: NA; DNA: TGTGCCAGCAGCACCAGCGGGAAGGAGACCCAGTACTTC; CDR3: CASSTSGKETQYF
V: TRBV10-3; J: TRBJ1-2; D: NA; size: NA; DNA: TGTGCCATCAGGGAGGGCCTCCAGGGCCATGGCTACACCTTC; CDR3: CAIREGLQGHGYTF
V: TRBV7-2; J: TRBJ1-2; D: TRBD1; size: once; DNA: TGTGCCAGCAGCTTCGATAACAGGGGATATCTCTATGGCTACACCTTC; CDR3: CASSFDNRGYLYGYTF
V: TRBV7-6; J: TRBJ1-4; D: NA; size: NA; DNA: TGTGCCAGCAGCTACGACTCGGGAGAAAAACTGTTTTTT; CDR3: CASSYDSGEKLFF
V: TRBV19; J: TRBJ1-1; D: NA; size: NA; DNA: TGTGCCAGTAGTCCCAACAGGAGGGCACTGGGCACTGAAGCTTTCTTT; CDR3: CASSPNRRALGTEAFF
V: TRBV19; J: TRBJ1-5; D: NA; size: NA; DNA: TGTGCCAGTAGAATTAGGGGGCAGCCCCAGCATTTT; CDR3: CASRIRGQPQHF
V: TRBV6-5; J: TRBJ1-2; D: TRBD1; size: NA; DNA: TGTGCCAGCAGTTACTTGGGCAGACCAGGGGGTGGCTACACCTTC; CDR3: CASSYLGRPGGGYTF
V: TRBV5-1; J: TRBJ1-2; D: TRBD1; size: NA; DNA: TGCGCCAGCAGCTTGGCCTCTCAAGGACAGGGGGGCGGCTACACCTTC; CDR3: CASSLASQGQGGGYTF
V: TRBV6-6; J: TRBJ1-2; D: NA; size: NA; DNA: TGTGCCAGCAGCCGCACGCCCTGGGGGGATGGCTACACCTTC; CDR3: CASSRTPWGDGYTF
V: TRBV30; J: TRBJ1-3; D: NA; size: NA; DNA: TGTGCCTGGGGTCAGGGGTCTGGAAACACCATATATTTT; CDR3: CAWGQGSGNTIYF
V: TRBV7-8; J: TRBJ2-5; D: TRBD1; size: NA; DNA: TGTGCCAGCAGTGGGCCCAGGGGGGAGACCCAGTACTTC; CDR3: CASSGPRGETQYF
V: TRBV5-1; J: TRBJ1-2; D: NA; size: NA; DNA: TGCGCCAGCAGCTTGGGGGACGGGGGCTATGGCTACACCTTC; CDR3: CASSLGDGGYGYTF
V: TRBV3-1/TRBV3-2; J: TRBJ2-5; D: NA; size: NA; DNA: TGTGCCAGCAGCCAAGAGCGGTGGACCCAGTACTTC; CDR3: CASSQERWTQYF
V: TRBV7-6; J: TRBJ1-5; D: TRBD1; size: NA; DNA: TGTGCCAGCAGCCCCCGCCCGGGACAGGGTGCCTATAGCAATCAGCCCCAGCATTTT; CDR3: CASSPRPGQGAYSNQPQHF
V: TRBV19; J: TRBJ2-5; D: TRBD1; size: NA; DNA: TGTGCCAGTACCCGGACAGGGGTGGGGGAGACCCAGTACTTC; CDR3: CASTRTGVGETQYF
V: TRBV7-2; J: TRBJ2-2; D: TRBD2; size: NA; DNA: TGTGCCAGCAGCTTAGCGGGAGGGGTCAGGGAGCTGTTTTTT; CDR3: CASSLAGGVRELFF
V: TRBV10-3; J: TRBJ2-1; D: TRBD1; size: NA; DNA: TGTGCCATCAGGGCGCCCGGGACAGGGGGCAATGAGCAGTTCTTC; CDR3: CAIRAPGTGGNEQFF
V: TRBV5-1; J: TRBJ2-3; D: NA; size: NA; DNA: TGCGCCAGCAGTGAATCGGGGGGCAGAACAGATACGCAGTATTTT; CDR3: CASSESGGRTDTQYF
V: TRBV6-5; J: TRBJ1-5; D: NA; size: NA; DNA: TGTGCCACCGCGGGGTTGGGGGAGGCCTACGGGCCCCAGCATTTT; CDR3: CATAGLGEAYGPQHF
V: TRBV6-6; J: TRBJ2-7; D: TRBD2; size: NA; DNA: TGTGCCAGCAGCCCCAGACTAGCGGGGTACGAGCAGTACTTC; CDR3: CASSPRLAGYEQYF
V: TRBV7-9; J: TRBJ1-4; D: TRBD1; size: NA; DNA: TGTGCCAGCAGCTTATGGACAGGGGGAAGATCTAATGAAAAACTGTTTTTT; CDR3: CASSLWTGGRSNEKLFF
V: TRBV4-1; J: TRBJ2-7; D: NA; size: NA; DNA: TGCGCCAGCAGTCCCAGGGGTACCTACGAGCAGTACTTC; CDR3: CASSPRGTYEQYF
V: TRBV12-3/TRBV12-4; J: TRBJ1-1; D: NA; size: NA; DNA: TGTGCCAGCACCGGGAGGGGTGAAGCTTTCTTT; CDR3: CASTGRGEAFF
V: TRBV5-1; J: TRBJ2-6; D: TRBD1; size: once; DNA: TGCGCCAGCAGCGCAGACAGGGTAAGGGGGGCCAACGTCCTGACTTTC; CDR3: CASSADRVRGANVLTF
V: TRBV10-2; J: TRBJ2-1; D: TRBD1; size: once; DNA: TGCGCCAGCACCCCTTGGGGGACAGGGGACAATGAGCAGTTCTTC; CDR3: CASTPWGTGDNEQFF
V: TRBV11-2; J: TRBJ1-2; D: NA; size: NA; DNA: TGTGCCAGCAGCGCCAGGGGCTACGGCTACACCTTC; CDR3: CASSARGYGYTF
V: TRBV18; J: TRBJ2-5; D: NA; size: NA; DNA: TGTGCCAGCTCACCTACCGGGGAGACCCAGTACTTC; CDR3: CASSPTGETQYF
V: TRBV7-9; J: TRBJ1-1; D: TRBD1; size: NA; DNA: TGTGCCAGCACCGGGACAGGGGGCGAAGCTTTCTTT; CDR3: CASTGTGGEAFF
V: TRBV5-4; J: TRBJ1-2; D: NA; size: NA; DNA: TGTGCCAGCAGCCTTCAACACCAGGCTGACTATGGCTACACCTTC; CDR3: CASSLQHQADYGYTF
V: TRBV14; J: TRBJ2-1; D: NA; size: NA; DNA: TGTGCCAGCAGCCAAGATCGGGTACCCAAGTTCTTC; CDR3: CASSQDRVPKFF
V: TRBV19; J: TRBJ1-2; D: NA; size: many; DNA: TGTGCCAGTAGTATCGCCGGGAGATACTACACCTTC; CDR3: CASSIAGRYYTF
V: TRBV5-1; J: TRBJ1-1; D: TRBD1; size: NA; DNA: TGCGCCAGCAGCGGGACAGACCCGAACACTGAAGCTTTCTTT; CDR3: CASSGTDPNTEAFF
V: TRBV7-2; J: TRBJ2-5; D: TRBD2; size: NA; DNA: TGTGCCAGCAGGTCCCCGGGAGCGGGAGAAGAGACCCAGTACTTC; CDR3: CASRSPGAGEETQYF
V: TRBV10-3; J: TRBJ1-1; D: TRBD1; size: NA; DNA: TGTGCCATCAGCGACAGGGGCGGGAACACTGAAGCTTTCTTT; CDR3: CAISDRGGNTEAFF
V: TRBV30; J: TRBJ1-2; D: NA; size: few; DNA: TGTGCCTGGACCAGGGGTAACTATGGCTACACCTTC; CDR3: CAWTRGNYGYTF
V: TRBV23-1; J: TRBJ2-7; D: NA; size: NA; DNA: TGCGCCAGCAGTCCCCGGGGGAACTCCTACGAGCAGTACTTC; CDR3: CASSPRGNSYEQYF
V: TRBV6-5; J: TRBJ1-1; D: NA; size: NA; DNA: TGTGCCACCCGGAGGGAGTGGAACACTGAAGCTTTCTTT; CDR3: CATRREWNTEAFF
V: TRBV2; J: TRBJ1-4; D: NA; size: NA; DNA: TGTGCCAGCAGCCCCCGTGTCGAGGGAAAACTGTTTTTT; CDR3: CASSPRVEGKLFF
V: TRBV9; J: TRBJ2-1; D: NA; size: NA; DNA: TGTGCCAGCAGCGGGACAGCCTACAATGAGCAGTTCTTC; CDR3: CASSGTAYNEQFF
V: TRBV9; J: TRBJ2-3; D: NA; size: NA; DNA: TGTGCCAGCAGCCCCTGGGGACTCCCCACAGATACGCAGTATTTT; CDR3: CASSPWGLPTDTQYF
V: TRBV10-1; J: TRBJ2-7; D: TRBD2; size: NA; DNA: TGCGCCACCCACACTCTGTCGGGGGGTTGGTACTTC; CDR3: CATHTLSGGWYF
V: TRBV3-1/TRBV3-2; J: TRBJ2-2; D: NA; size: NA; DNA: TGTGCCAGCAGCCAAGTCCACGGGGAGCTGTTTTTT; CDR3: CASSQVHGELFF
V: TRBV19; J: TRBJ2-3; D: TRBD1; size: NA; DNA: TGTGCCAGTAGTCCCCGGACAGGGCCCCCCACAGATACGCAGTATTTT; CDR3: CASSPRTGPPTDTQYF
V: TRBV29-1; J: TRBJ1-1; D: NA; size: NA; DNA: TGCAGCGTTGAAGAAGACAGCGAAAACACTGAAGCTTTCTTT; CDR3: CSVEEDSENTEAFF
V: TRBV27; J: TRBJ2-7; D: NA; size: NA; DNA: TGTGCCAGCATCTTGGCCGCCCAGGGTCCCTACGAGCAGTACTTC; CDR3: CASILAAQGPYEQYF
V: TRBV27; J: TRBJ2-7; D: NA; size: NA; DNA: TGTGCCAGCAGCCCGACTCATGGGTTTTTCGAGCAGTACTTC; CDR3: CASSPTHGFFEQYF
V: TRBV18; J: TRBJ1-5; D: NA; size: NA; DNA: TGTGCCAGCTCACCAGGCATCGGCAATCAGCCCCAGCATTTT; CDR3: CASSPGIGNQPQHF
V: TRBV3-1/TRBV3-2; J: TRBJ1-2; D: TRBD1; size: NA; DNA: TGTGCCAGCAGCCAAGTTCAGGGGGCGGAGGGCTACACCTTC; CDR3: CASSQVQGAEGYTF
V: TRBV4-2; J: TRBJ2-6; D: NA; size: once; DNA: TGTGCCAGCAGCCAGGCCCGGGGGATTCTGACTTTC; CDR3: CASSQARGILTF
V: TRBV3-1/TRBV3-2; J: TRBJ2-7; D: NA; size: once; DNA: TGTGCCAGCAGCCGGGCGGGTACGGGGGAGCAGTACTTC; CDR3: CASSRAGTGEQYF
V: TRBV12-3/TRBV12-4; J: TRBJ2-1; D: NA; size: NA; DNA: TGTGCCAGCAGTCCCCAGGCGGGACGCCCCCACTTCTTC; CDR3: CASSPQAGRPHFF
V: TRBV5-1; J: TRBJ1-2; D: TRBD1; size: NA; DNA: TGCGCCAGCAGCTTCAGGGGGGACTATGGCTACACCTTC; CDR3: CASSFRGDYGYTF
V: TRBV19; J: TRBJ1-3; D: TRBD1; size: NA; DNA: TGTGCCAGTAGTCCCGGGACAGGGGACTCTGGAAACACCATATATTTT; CDR3: CASSPGTGDSGNTIYF
V: TRBV29-1; J: TRBJ1-1; D: NA; size: few; DNA: TGCAGCGTTGAAGTGGCGGTGAGAGAAGCTTTCTTT; CDR3: CSVEVAVREAFF